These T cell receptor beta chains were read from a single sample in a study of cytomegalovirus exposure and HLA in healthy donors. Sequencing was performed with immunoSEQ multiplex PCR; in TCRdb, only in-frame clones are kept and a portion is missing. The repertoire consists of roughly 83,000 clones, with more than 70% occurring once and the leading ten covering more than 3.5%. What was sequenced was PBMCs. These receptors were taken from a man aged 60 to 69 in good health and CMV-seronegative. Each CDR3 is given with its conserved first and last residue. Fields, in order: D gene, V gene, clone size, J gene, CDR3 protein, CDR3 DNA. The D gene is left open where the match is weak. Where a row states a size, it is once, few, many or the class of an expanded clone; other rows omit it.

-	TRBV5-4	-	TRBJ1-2	CASSLVGRVYGYTF	TGTGCCAGCAGCTTGGTGGGCAGGGTCTATGGCTACACCTTC
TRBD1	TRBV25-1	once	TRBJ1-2	CASSIGTGVGYTF	TGTGCCAGCAGTATAGGGACAGGGGTCGGCTACACCTTC
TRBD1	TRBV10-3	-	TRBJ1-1	CAIAGDRVEAFF	TGTGCCATAGCCGGGGACAGGGTTGAAGCTTTCTTT
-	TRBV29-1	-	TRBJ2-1	CSVPRRNEQFF	TGCAGCGTTCCCAGGCGCAATGAGCAGTTCTTC
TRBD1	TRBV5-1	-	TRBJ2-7	CASSLTPSGQVFYEQYF	TGCGCCAGCAGCTTGACCCCCTCGGGACAGGTCTTCTACGAGCAGTACTTC
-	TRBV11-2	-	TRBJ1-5	CASSYGGSGYNQPQHF	TGTGCCAGCAGCTACGGCGGATCTGGGTACAATCAGCCCCAGCATTTT
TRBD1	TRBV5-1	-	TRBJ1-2	CASSLGTGGHNYGYTF	TGCGCCAGCAGCTTAGGGACAGGGGGGCACAACTATGGCTACACCTTC
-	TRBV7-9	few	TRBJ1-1	CASSSEQGNTEAFF	TGTGCCAGCAGCTCAGAACAGGGAAACACTGAAGCTTTCTTT
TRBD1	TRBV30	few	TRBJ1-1	CAWSGTGGTEAFF	TGTGCCTGGAGTGGGACAGGCGGGACTGAAGCTTTCTTT
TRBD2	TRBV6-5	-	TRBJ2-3	CASYGGGRDTQYF	TGTGCCAGTTACGGGGGGGGCCGCGATACGCAGTATTTT
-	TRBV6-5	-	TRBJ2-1	CASSSSSNEQFF	TGTGCCAGCAGTTCCAGTTCCAATGAGCAGTTCTTC
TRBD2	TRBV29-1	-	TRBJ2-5	CSVEGGQGGETQYF	TGCAGCGTTGAAGGAGGTCAGGGAGGGGAGACCCAGTACTTC
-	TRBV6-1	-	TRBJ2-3	CASNRGGSTDTQYF	TGTGCCAGCAACCGCGGAGGTAGCACAGATACGCAGTATTTT
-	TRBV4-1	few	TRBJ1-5	CASSQDGGVGNQPQHF	TGCGCCAGCAGCCAAGATGGAGGGGTCGGCAATCAGCCCCAGCATTTT
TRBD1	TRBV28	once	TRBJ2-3	CASSSPRGQAYTDTQYF	TGTGCCAGCAGCTCCCCAAGGGGACAGGCCTACACAGATACGCAGTATTTT
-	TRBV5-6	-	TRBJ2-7	CASSRTYRVPYEQYF	TGTGCCAGCAGCCGAACCTACAGGGTCCCCTACGAGCAGTACTTC
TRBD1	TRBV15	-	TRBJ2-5	CATSRDLADREKTQYF	TGTGCCACCAGCAGAGATTTGGCGGACAGGGAAAAGACCCAGTACTTC
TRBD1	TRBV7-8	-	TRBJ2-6	CASSRTRGQGASGANVLTF	TGTGCCAGCAGCCGGACCAGAGGACAGGGGGCGTCTGGGGCCAACGTCCTGACTTTC
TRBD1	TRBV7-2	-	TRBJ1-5	CASSPRGQGARNQPQHF	TGTGCCAGCAGCCCACGGGGCCAGGGGGCCAGAAATCAGCCCCAGCATTTT
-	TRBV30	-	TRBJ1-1	CAWREGSGSTEAFF	TGTGCCTGGAGGGAGGGCTCGGGGTCCACTGAAGCTTTCTTT
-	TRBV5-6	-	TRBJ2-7	CASSLNLNPGGAYEQYF	TGTGCCAGCAGCTTGAATCTAAACCCCGGAGGGGCCTACGAGCAGTACTTC
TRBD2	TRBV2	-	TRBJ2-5	CASSSVSTSGGETQYF	TGTGCCAGCAGTTCCGTTTCGACTAGCGGGGGTGAGACCCAGTACTTC
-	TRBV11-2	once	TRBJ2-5	CASSPPATRLQETQYF	TGTGCCAGCAGCCCCCCCGCGACACGGCTCCAAGAGACCCAGTACTTC
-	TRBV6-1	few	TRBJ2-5	CASSRGWQETQYF	TGTGCCAGCAGTAGGGGCTGGCAAGAGACCCAGTACTTC
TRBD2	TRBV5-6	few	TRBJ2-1	CASSLVLAGGPSSYNEQFF	TGTGCCAGCAGCTTGGTACTAGCGGGGGGGCCGAGCTCCTACAATGAGCAGTTCTTC
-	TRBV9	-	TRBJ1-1	CASSVEGGAGTEAFF	TGTGCCAGCAGCGTAGAAGGTGGGGCCGGGACTGAAGCTTTCTTT
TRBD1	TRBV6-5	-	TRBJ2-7	CASRALSGGTYEQYF	TGTGCCAGCAGAGCATTGTCAGGGGGCACCTACGAGCAGTACTTC
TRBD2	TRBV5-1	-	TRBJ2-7	CASSPGLAGGYEQYF	TGCGCCAGCAGCCCGGGACTAGCGGGGGGCTACGAGCAGTACTTC
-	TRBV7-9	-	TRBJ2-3	CASSPSWQGTTDTQYF	TGTGCCAGCAGCCCCTCATGGCAGGGAACCACAGATACGCAGTATTTT
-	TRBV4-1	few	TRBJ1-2	CASSQDRGTGYTF	TGCGCCAGCAGCCAAGATCGGGGGACTGGCTACACCTTC
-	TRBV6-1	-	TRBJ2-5	CAGTSGTSQETQYF	TGTGCCGGGACCTCCGGGACATCTCAAGAGACCCAGTACTTC
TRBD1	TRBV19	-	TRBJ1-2	CASSRGGGQGAGGYTF	TGTGCCAGTAGCCGGGGTGGAGGACAGGGGGCTGGTGGCTACACCTTC
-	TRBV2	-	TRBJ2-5	CASSSGAVQETQYF	TGTGCCAGCAGTTCTGGGGCTGTCCAAGAGACCCAGTACTTC
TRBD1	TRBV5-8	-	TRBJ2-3	CASSYDRDGTDTQYF	TGTGCCAGCAGCTACGACAGGGACGGCACAGATACGCAGTATTTT
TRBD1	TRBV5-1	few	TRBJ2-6	CASSWTGGGGANVLTF	TGCGCCAGCAGCTGGACAGGGGGCGGTGGGGCCAACGTCCTGACTTTC
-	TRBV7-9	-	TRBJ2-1	CASSLAGGPDEQFF	TGTGCCAGCAGCTTAGCGGGGGGGCCTGATGAGCAGTTCTTC
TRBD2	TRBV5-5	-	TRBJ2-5	CASSGRAGGRETQYF	TGTGCCAGCAGCGGAAGAGCGGGGGGGAGGGAGACCCAGTACTTC
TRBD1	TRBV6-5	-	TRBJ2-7	CASRPVQGAYEQYF	TGTGCCAGCAGACCTGTCCAGGGGGCCTACGAGCAGTACTTC
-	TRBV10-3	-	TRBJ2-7	CAISASRYEQYF	TGTGCCATCAGTGCCTCCAGATACGAGCAGTACTTC
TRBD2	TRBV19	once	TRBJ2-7	CASSQGGGNEQYF	TGTGCCAGTAGTCAGGGCGGGGGGAACGAGCAGTACTTC
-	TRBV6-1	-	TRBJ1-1	CASTQGRTEAFF	TGTGCCAGCACCCAGGGTCGGACTGAAGCTTTCTTT
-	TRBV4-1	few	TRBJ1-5	CASSQVEYSNQPQHF	TGCGCCAGCAGCCAAGTAGAGTATAGCAATCAGCCCCAGCATTTT